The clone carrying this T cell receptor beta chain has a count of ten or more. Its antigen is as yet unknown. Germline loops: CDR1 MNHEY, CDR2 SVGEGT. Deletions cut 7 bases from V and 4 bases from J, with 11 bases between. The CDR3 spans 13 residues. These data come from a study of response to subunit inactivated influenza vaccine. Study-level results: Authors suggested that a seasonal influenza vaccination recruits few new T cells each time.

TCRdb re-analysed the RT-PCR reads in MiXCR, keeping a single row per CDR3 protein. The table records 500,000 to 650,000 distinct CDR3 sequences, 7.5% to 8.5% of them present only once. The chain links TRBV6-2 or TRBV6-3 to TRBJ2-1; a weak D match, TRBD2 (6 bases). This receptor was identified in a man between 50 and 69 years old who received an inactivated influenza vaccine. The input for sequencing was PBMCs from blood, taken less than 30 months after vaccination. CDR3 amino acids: CASNWDSYNEQFF. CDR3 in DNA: TGTGCCAGCAATTGGGACTCGTACAATGAGCAGTTCTTC.